The next 9 T cell receptor beta chains were all read from a single sample in a study of spatial heterogeneity in lung cancer. TCRdb re-derived calls from the 5' RACE reads in MiXCR, one entry per CDR3 protein. Found here are about 9,000 distinct CDR3 sequences, around 4.6% of them singletons; the top ten hold approximately 31%. The time point denotes: sample taken at primary tumor resection. Whole RNA, which was extracted from tumor, nontumor lung tissue or frozen PBMC, was sequenced without any cell sorting. The material was PBMCs, obtained at surgery. These receptors all come from a male donor with early-stage non-small cell lung cancer.

The sample holds many counts of this clonotype. Because the library targeted alpha chains, this beta chain is an off-target read whose size means little. V gene TRBV7-2 combines with J gene TRBJ1-2, with D unclear. Germline V CDR1 and CDR2: SGHTA, FQGNSA. CDR3 length equals 12 residues. V lost 5 bases to trimming and J lost 1 base, with 5 bases between them. DNA for the CDR3: TGTGCCAGCAGCCCGGATAACTATGGCTACACCTTC. Its translation is CASSPDNYGYTF.

In its sample, this clonotype was seen many times. This beta chain is an unintended read in a library built for alpha chains; its size means little. The chain uses TRBV7-2 and TRBJ1-2; TRBD1 agrees at 7 bases. The CDR3 runs to 17 residues. The germline V gene has CDR1 SGHTA and CDR2 FQGNSA. The junction had 16 bases not matched to a gene; V was cut back by 2 bases and J by 7 bases. This CDR3 is CASSLRGATGRFGGYTF. CDR3 sequence (DNA): TGTGCCAGCAGCTTACGGGGAGCGACAGGGAGGTTTGGTGGCTACACCTTC.

Judged by abundance, this clonotype is medium-sized (0.01 to 0.1%). This beta chain turned up in a library designed for alpha chains; as an off-target read, its abundance says little. The chain couples TRBV5-8 to TRBJ1-6; 8 bases agree with TRBD1. Trimming removed 3 bases from V and 12 bases from J; junction bases left unmatched: 11. From germline, CDR1 is SGHTS and CDR2 YDEGEE. This CDR3 contains 15 residues. CDR3 in DNA: TGTGCCAGCAGCTCCCGGGACAGGTTCGTCCTACCCCTCCACTTT. This gives the protein CASSSRDRFVLPLHF.

This clonotype has a count of ten or more. This beta chain lies outside the target of a library built for alpha chains; its clone size means little. The chain couples TRBV9 to TRBJ2-3, with D unclear. This CDR3 has 15 amino acids. Trimming left V 0 bases short and J 0 bases short, with 8 bases between. Germline CDR1 is SGDLS and CDR2 is YYNGEE. CDR3 coding DNA: TGTGCCAGCAGCGTAGCCAGCGCAAGCACAGATACGCAGTATTTT. This codes for CASSVASASTDTQYF.

In its sample, this clonotype was seen many times. Since the library was made to target alpha chains, this beta chain is a stray read and its abundance is not meaningful. The chain is built from TRBV14 and TRBJ2-7; 7 bases agree with TRBD1. V lost 0 bases and J lost 7; bases outside the gene matches: 9. Germline lookup yields CDR1 SGHDN and CDR2 FVKESK. The CDR3 has 15 amino acids. CDR3 sequence (DNA): TGTGCCAGCAGCCAAGACAGACAGGGTTTACGGGAGCAGTACTTC. Translation: CASSQDRQGLREQYF. The variable domain in full, with the rest retrieved from reference TRBV14 and TRBJ2-7, is EAGVTQFPSHSVIEKGQTVTLRCDPISGHDNLYWYRRVMGKEIKFLLHFVKESKQDESGMPNNRFLAERTGGTYSTLKVQPAELEDSGVYFCASSQDRQGLREQYFGPGTRLTVT.

This clonotype showed up many times. This beta chain appears as a stray read in a library generated for alpha chains; its size is not informative. In DNA form, the CDR3 reads TGTGCCATTGGCTCCGGGACAAATTCCTACGAGCAGTACTTC. Amino acids: CAIGSGTNSYEQYF. V gene TRBV10-3 combines with J gene TRBJ2-7, with D possibly matching TRBD1 (6 bases). CDR3 length equals 14 residues. CDR1 and CDR2 from the germline V gene are ENHRY and SYGVKD. V was pared by 9 bases and J by 1 base, with 16 bases between.

This clonotype was counted many times. Because the library targeted alpha chains, this beta chain is an off-target read whose size means little. V gene TRBV28 combines with J gene TRBJ1-2; 10 positions agree with TRBD1. The CDR3 contains 14 residues. Germline V gene data show CDR1 as MDHEN and CDR2 as SYDVKM. With 7 bases clipped from V and 3 bases from J, the junction kept 5 bases outside the gene matches. The CDR3 loop reads CASTPGQGYYGYTF. The CDR3 region has the DNA TGTGCCAGCACTCCGGGACAGGGGTACTATGGCTACACCTTC.

Only a few counts were recorded for this clonotype. Since it is a stray read in a library aimed at alpha chains, this beta chain has a size that is not meaningful. The chain links TRBV27 to TRBJ1-5, with 9 positions matching TRBD1. Germline V lookup: CDR1 MNHEY, CDR2 SMNVEV (reference sequence). With V trimmed by 4 bases and J by 7 bases, 8 bases remained unmatched. CDR3 length: 15 amino acids. The CDR3 DNA sequence: TGTGCCAGCAGTTGGACAGGGGCGCCGCAGCAGCCCCAGCATTTT. Amino acids: CASSWTGAPQQPQHF.

This clonotype qualifies as medium-sized. As an off-target read in a library built for alpha chains, this beta chain has a frequency of little significance. The J gene is TRBJ2-7, the V gene TRBV7-6; a possible D gene is TRBD1 (7 bases). The V and J ends lost 9 bases and 1 base respectively, with 19 bases between them. CDR3 size: 15 residues. Germline V gives CDR1 SGHVS, CDR2 FNYEAQ. The CDR3 DNA sequence: TGTGCCAGTAGATCCGGGACAGCGGGTTCCTACGAGCAGTACTTC. This gives the protein CASRSGTAGSYEQYF.